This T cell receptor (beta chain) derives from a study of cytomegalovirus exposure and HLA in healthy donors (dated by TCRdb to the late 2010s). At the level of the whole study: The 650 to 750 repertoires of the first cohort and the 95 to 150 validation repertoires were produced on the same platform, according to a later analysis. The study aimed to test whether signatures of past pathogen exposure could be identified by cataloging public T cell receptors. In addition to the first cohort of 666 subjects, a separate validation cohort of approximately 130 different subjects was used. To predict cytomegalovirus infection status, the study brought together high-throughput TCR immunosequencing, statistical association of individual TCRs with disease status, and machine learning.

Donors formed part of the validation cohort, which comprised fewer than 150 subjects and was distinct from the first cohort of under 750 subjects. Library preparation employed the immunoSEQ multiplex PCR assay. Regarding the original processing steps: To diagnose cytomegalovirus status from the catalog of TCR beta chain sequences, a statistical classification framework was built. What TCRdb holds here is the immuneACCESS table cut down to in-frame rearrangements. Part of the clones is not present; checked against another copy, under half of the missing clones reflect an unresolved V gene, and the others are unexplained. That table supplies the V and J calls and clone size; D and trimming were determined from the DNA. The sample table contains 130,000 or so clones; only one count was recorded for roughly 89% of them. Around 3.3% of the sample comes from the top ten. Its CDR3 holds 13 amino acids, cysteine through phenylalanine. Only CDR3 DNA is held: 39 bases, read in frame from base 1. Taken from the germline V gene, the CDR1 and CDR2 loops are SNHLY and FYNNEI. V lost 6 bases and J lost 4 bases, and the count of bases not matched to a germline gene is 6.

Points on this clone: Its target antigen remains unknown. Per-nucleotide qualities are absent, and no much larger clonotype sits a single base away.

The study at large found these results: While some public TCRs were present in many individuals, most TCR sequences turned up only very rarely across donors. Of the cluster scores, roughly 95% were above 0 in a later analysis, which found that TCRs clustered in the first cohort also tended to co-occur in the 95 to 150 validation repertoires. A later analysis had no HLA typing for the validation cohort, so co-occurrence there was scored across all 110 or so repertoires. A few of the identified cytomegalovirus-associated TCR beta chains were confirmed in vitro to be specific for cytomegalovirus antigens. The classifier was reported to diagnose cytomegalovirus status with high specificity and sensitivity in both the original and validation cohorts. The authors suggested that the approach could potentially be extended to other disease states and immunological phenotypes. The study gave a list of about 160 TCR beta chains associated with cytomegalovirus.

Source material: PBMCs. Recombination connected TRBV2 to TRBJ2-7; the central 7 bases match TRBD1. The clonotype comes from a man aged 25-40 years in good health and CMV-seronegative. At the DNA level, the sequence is TGTGCCAGCAGCTGGGACAGACGATACGAGCAGTACTTC. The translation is CASSWDRRYEQYF. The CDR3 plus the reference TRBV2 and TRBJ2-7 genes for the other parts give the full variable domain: EPEVTQTPSHQVTQMGQEVILRCVPISNHLYFYWYRQILGQKVEFLVSFYNNEISEKSEIFDDQFSVERPDGSNFTLKIRSTKLEDSAMYFCASSWDRRYEQYFGPGTRLTVT.